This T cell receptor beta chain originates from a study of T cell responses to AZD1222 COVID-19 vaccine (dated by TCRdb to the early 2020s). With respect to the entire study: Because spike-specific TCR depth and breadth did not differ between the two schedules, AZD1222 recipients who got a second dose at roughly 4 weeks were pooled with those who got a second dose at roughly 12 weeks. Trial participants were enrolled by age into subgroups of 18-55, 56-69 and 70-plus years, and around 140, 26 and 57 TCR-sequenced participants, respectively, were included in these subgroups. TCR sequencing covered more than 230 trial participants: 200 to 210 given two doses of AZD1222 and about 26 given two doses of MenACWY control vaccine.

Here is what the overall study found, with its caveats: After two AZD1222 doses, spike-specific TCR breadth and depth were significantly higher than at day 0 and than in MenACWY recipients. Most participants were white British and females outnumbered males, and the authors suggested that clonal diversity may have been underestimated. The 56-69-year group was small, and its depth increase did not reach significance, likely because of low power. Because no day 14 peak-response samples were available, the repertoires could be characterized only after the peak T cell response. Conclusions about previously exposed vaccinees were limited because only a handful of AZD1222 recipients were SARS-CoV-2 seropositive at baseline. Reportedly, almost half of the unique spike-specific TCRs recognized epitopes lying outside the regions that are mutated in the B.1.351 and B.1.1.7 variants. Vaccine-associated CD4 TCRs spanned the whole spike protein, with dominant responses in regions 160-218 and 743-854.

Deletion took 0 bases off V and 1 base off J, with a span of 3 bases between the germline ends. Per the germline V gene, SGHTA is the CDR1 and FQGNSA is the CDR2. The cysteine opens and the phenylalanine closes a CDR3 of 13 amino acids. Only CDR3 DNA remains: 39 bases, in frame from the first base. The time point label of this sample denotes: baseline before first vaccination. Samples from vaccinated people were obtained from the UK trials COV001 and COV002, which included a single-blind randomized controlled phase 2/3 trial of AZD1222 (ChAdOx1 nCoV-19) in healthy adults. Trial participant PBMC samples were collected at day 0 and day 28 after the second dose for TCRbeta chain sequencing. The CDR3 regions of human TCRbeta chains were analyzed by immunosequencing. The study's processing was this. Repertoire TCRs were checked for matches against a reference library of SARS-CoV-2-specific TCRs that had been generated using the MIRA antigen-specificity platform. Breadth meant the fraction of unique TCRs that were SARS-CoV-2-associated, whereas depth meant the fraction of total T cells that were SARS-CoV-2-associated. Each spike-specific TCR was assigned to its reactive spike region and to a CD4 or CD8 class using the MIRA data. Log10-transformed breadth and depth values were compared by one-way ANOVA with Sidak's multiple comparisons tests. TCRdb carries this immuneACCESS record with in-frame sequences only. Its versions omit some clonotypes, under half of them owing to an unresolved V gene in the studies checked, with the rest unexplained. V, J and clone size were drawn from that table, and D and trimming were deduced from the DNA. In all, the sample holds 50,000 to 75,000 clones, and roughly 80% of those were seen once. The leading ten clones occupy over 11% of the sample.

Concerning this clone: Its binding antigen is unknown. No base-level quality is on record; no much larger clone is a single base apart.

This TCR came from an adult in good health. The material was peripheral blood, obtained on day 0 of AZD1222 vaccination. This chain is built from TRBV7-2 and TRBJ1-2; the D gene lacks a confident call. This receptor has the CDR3 CASSLASNYGYTF. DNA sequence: TGTGCCAGCAGCTTAGCGAGTAACTATGGCTACACCTTC.